The 12 T cell receptor beta chains given below trace back to one sample, sequenced in a study of Graves' ophthalmopathy and Graves' hyperthyroidism. Transcripts of RNA were the source for amplifying TCR beta CDR3 regions. In the first round, RT-PCR was carried out with HTBI primers, and a multiplex PCR formed the second round. TCRdb re-derived calls from the multiplex PCR reads in MiXCR, one entry per CDR3 protein. The sample carries over 500,000 distinct CDR3 sequences, over 20% recorded once. Sequencing input: peripheral blood. These receptors were obtained from a woman under 30 with stable Graves' hyperthyroidism. Some clones in this sample may be carry-over from other donors' samples.

This clonotype was seen a handful of times. CDR3 protein: CSAREGTHYEQYF. The CDR3 DNA reads TGCAGTGCTAGAGAGGGGACCCACTACGAGCAGTACTTC. The rearrangement joins TRBV20-1 to TRBJ2-7; tentatively, D is TRBD1 or TRBD2 (5 bases each). V lost 0 bases, J lost 3 bases, and 9 bases lay in between. Germline V gene data show CDR1 as DFQATT and CDR2 as SNEGSKA (reference sequence). The length of the CDR3 is 13 residues.

This clonotype has ten or more counts. The gene calls are TRBV6-2 or TRBV6-3 and TRBJ1-1; perhaps TRBD1 as D (5 bases). The CDR3 has 13 amino acids. Germline V lookup: CDR1 MNHEY, CDR2 SVGEGT. V lost 8 bases, J lost 1 base, and 11 bases lay in between. CDR3 amino acids: CASDPGRNTEAFF. CDR3 bases: TGTGCCAGCGACCCGGGACGGAACACTGAAGCTTTCTTT.

CDR3 in DNA: TGCGCCAGCAGCTTGGTGTCAGGGCCCAACACCGGGGAGCTGTTTTTT. Protein: CASSLVSGPNTGELFF. The chain is built from TRBV5-1 and TRBJ2-2, with TRBD1 as a possible D gene (5 bases). Germline V lookup: CDR1 SGHRS, CDR2 YFSETQ. This CDR3 region has 16 residues. V was clipped by 0 bases and J by 2 bases, with 11 bases between them.

The chain has TRBV29-1 and TRBJ1-2; D is ambiguous. The ends were cut back, 5 bases at V and 3 bases at J, with 13 bases in the middle. The CDR3 spans 13 residues. Germline V gene lookup returns CDR1 SQVTM and CDR2 ANQGSEA. The CDR3 nucleotides are TGCAGCGTTACGGACCCCCGGGACTATGGCTACACCTTC. Protein sequence: CSVTDPRDYGYTF.

This clonotype appeared many times. The chain carries TRBV12-3 or TRBV12-4 and TRBJ1-1; D is perhaps TRBD1 (6 bases). The CDR3 extends over 14 amino acids. V was pared by 3 bases and J by 7 bases, with 15 bases between. The CDR3 loop is CASSFDRTRGEAFF. As DNA, the CDR3 is TGTGCCAGCAGTTTCGACAGGACGCGAGGTGAAGCTTTCTTT.

The rearrangement joins TRBV11-2 to TRBJ2-7, with TRBD1 as a possible D gene (6 bases). CDR1 is SGHAT and CDR2 is FQNNGV in the germline V gene. V gave up 2 bases and J gave up 6 bases, with 14 bases separating them. The CDR3 runs to 14 residues. The CDR3 reads CASSLIGQRPEQYF. The CDR3 nucleotides read TGTGCCAGCAGCTTAATTGGACAGCGCCCCGAGCAGTACTTC.

In its sample, this clonotype was seen many times. CDR3: CASSMYRGTEAFF. CDR3 DNA: TGTGCCAGTAGTATGTACAGGGGGACTGAAGCTTTCTTT. This chain joins TRBV19 and TRBJ1-1; 8 bases map to TRBD1. CDR1 and CDR2 from the germline V gene are LNHDA and SQIVND (reference sequence). CDR3 length: 13 amino acids. V shed 3 bases, J shed 5 bases, and the junction held 2 bases outside the gene matches.

This clonotype was observed at least ten times. V usage is TRBV15 and J usage is TRBJ2-7; D possibly corresponds to TRBD2 (5 bases). Between the trimmed V and J ends, which lost 5 bases and 3 bases, there was a span of 11 bases. The germline V gene encodes CDR1 LNHNV and CDR2 YYDKDF (reference sequence). The CDR3 is made up of 13 amino acids. Here the CDR3 DNA reads TGTGCCACCAGCCTCGAGCGGTACTACGAGCAGTACTTC. It translates to CATSLERYYEQYF.

This clonotype has a count of ten or more. J is TRBJ1-2 and V is TRBV27, with D perhaps matching TRBD1 (5 bases). The germline V gene has CDR1 MNHEY and CDR2 SMNVEV (reference sequence). The CDR3 is 18 residues long. V gave up 5 bases and J gave up 4 bases, with 26 bases separating them. Written as DNA, the CDR3 is TGTGCCAGCAGTACCGGGACGACCGTCGGGGGTGATTCCTATGGCTACACCTTC. Its translation: CASSTGTTVGGDSYGYTF.

This clonotype came up a few times. This sequence joins TRBV9 and TRBJ1-2, with D hard to call. Trimming took 2 bases from V and 10 from J, leaving 12 bases between them. The CDR3 covers 12 residues. CDR1 SGDLS and CDR2 YYNGEE come from the germline V gene. CDR3 nucleotides: TGTGCCAGCAGCGTCTCCAGACACTCCTACACCTTC. Amino acids: CASSVSRHSYTF.

This clonotype was counted ten times or more. This chain uses TRBV11-2 with TRBJ2-7; D not resolved. Deletions cut 1 base from V and 13 bases from J, with 8 bases between. This CDR3 contains 10 residues. CDR1 and CDR2 (germline): SGHAT, FQNNGV. The CDR3 protein is CASSLVVTYF. The DNA of the CDR3 is TGTGCCAGCAGCTTAGTAGTCACTTACTTC.

The V gene is TRBV4-1, the J gene TRBJ2-2, with D tentatively TRBD1 (5 bases). V was clipped by 0 bases and J by 7 bases, with 12 bases between them. CDR3 size: 15 residues. Germline values: CDR1 MGHRA, CDR2 YSYEKL. CDR3 residues: CASSQERGNVGELFF. In DNA form, the CDR3 reads TGCGCCAGCAGCCAAGAAAGGGGTAATGTCGGGGAGCTGTTTTTT.